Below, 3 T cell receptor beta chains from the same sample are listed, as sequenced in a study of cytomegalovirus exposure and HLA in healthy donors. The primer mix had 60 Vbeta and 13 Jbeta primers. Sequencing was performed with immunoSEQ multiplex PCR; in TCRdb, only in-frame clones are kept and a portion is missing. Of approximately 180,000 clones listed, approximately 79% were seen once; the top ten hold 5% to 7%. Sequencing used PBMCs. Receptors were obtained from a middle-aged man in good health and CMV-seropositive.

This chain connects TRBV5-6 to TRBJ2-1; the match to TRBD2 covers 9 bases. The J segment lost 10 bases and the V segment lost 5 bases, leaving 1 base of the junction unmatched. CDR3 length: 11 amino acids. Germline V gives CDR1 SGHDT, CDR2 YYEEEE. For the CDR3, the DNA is TGTGCCAGCAGGCGGGGGGGGGAGCAGTTCTTC. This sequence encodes CASRRGGEQFF. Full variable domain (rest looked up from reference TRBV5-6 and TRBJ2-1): DAGVTQSPTHLIKTRGQQVTLRCSPKSGHDTVSWYQQALGQGPQFIFQYYEEEERQRGNFPDRFSGHQFPNYSSELNVNALLLGDSALYLCASRRGGEQFFGPGTRLTVL.

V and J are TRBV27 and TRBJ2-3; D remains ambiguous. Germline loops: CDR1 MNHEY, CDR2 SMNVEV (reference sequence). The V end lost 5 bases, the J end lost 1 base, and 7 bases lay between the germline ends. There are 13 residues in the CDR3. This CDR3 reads CASSPRRTDTQYF. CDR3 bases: TGTGCCAGCAGTCCCCGTCGCACAGATACGCAGTATTTT.

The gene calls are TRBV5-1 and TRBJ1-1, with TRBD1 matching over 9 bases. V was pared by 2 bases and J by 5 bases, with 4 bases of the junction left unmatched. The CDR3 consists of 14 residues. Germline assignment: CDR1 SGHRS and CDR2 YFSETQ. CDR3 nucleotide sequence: TGCGCCAGCAGCTTCCCGGGACAGGGAACTGAAGCTTTCTTT. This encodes CASSFPGQGTEAFF.